This T cell receptor (beta chain) was observed in a study of OX40 agonist ivuxolimab in advanced cancers. About the study: Patients were treated with intravenous ivuxolimab, dosed at 0.01 to 10 mg/kg and infused every 2 weeks. Cancers in dose escalation were hepatocellular, melanoma, renal cell and head and neck. Enrollees could have had prior anti-PD-1, anti-PD-L1 or anti-CTLA-4 therapy, which 40% had received.

The CDR3 consists of 13 residues. The germline V and J ends were trimmed by 0 bases and 0 bases, with 5 bases remaining between them. Germline loops: CDR1 GTSNPN, CDR2 SVGIG (reference sequence). This clone appeared a few times. Sequencing was performed with immunoSEQ multiplex PCR; in TCRdb, only in-frame clones are kept and a portion is missing. The data show around 26,000 clones, roughly four fifths seen once. J is TRBJ1-1 and V is TRBV30, with D unresolved. This specimen was CD4+ or CD8+ T cells sorted from blood, taken in a trial of the OX40 agonist ivuxolimab. This TCR came from an adult with an advanced solid tumor such as melanoma, head and neck, liver or kidney cancer. The CDR3 coding sequence is TGTGCCTGGAGTGTAACGGTGAACACTGAAGCTTTCTTT. Its protein is CAWSVTVNTEAFF.